One and the same sample provided the 26 T cell receptor beta chains below, sequenced in a study of cytomegalovirus exposure and HLA in healthy donors. Primers included in the PCR were 60 Vbeta and 13 Jbeta primers. Generated by immunoSEQ multiplex PCR, the TCRdb table keeps only in-frame clones and is missing some. Of 130,000 to 150,000 clones in the sample, about 82% were seen once. The sequenced sample consisted of PBMCs. The receptor set was obtained from a woman in her thirties or forties in good health and CMV-seropositive.

The chain is built from TRBV21-1 and TRBJ2-1; whether TRBD2, the table's D call, matches the DNA was not checked. TRBV21-1 is a pseudogene segment. The CDR3 contains 14 residues. CDR3 coding DNA: TGTGCCATCAACGGGGAACACTCCTACAATGAGCAGTTCTTC. Translation gives CAINGEHSYNEQFF.

This clone was observed once. This rearrangement joins TRBV19 to TRBJ1-4, with 7 positions matching TRBD1. CDR1 is LNHDA and CDR2 is SQIVND in the germline V gene (reference sequence). This CDR3 has 16 residues. V lost 5 bases to trimming and J lost 5 bases; unmatched junction nucleotides: 11. CDR3 bases: TGTGCCAGTAGTTCACATCCGGGACAGCAAAATGAAAAACTGTTTTTT. Its protein is CASSSHPGQQNEKLFF.

The chain has TRBV23-1 and TRBJ2-3; D may be TRBD1 (6 bases). TRBV23-1 is an ORF; its function is uncertain. CDR3 size: 16 residues. Between the trimmed V and J ends, which lost 0 bases and 4 bases, there was a span of 14 bases. The CDR3 loop is CASSQSSGHHADTQYF. CDR3 in DNA: TGCGCCAGCAGTCAATCGTCGGGACACCACGCAGATACGCAGTATTTT.

This chain connects TRBV5-1 to TRBJ2-1; TRBD2 matches 12 bases. The CDR3 loop spans 14 amino acids. Per germline, CDR1 SGHRS and CDR2 YFSETQ. V shed 4 bases and J 10 bases; nucleotides not matched to a gene: 6. The DNA for the CDR3 is TGCGCCAGCAGCCTAGCGGGGGGGCCTGGAGAGCAGTTCTTC. This translates into CASSLAGGPGEQFF. Drawing the rest from reference TRBV5-1 and TRBJ2-1, the complete variable domain is KAGVTQTPRYLIKTRGQQVTLSCSPISGHRSVSWYQQTPGQGLQFLFEYFSETQRNKGNFPGRFSGRQFSNSRSEMNVSTLELGDSALYLCASSLAGGPGEQFFGPGTRLTVL.

The chain's CDR3 is CASTKTGVAGELFF. CDR3 nucleotide sequence: TGTGCCAGCACCAAAACAGGGGTGGCCGGGGAGCTGTTTTTT. The chain is built from TRBV6-5 and TRBJ2-2, with 7 nucleotides matching TRBD1. CDR3 length: 14 amino acids. J lost 6 bases, V lost 7 bases, and 8 bases had no gene match. Germline V lookup: CDR1 MNHEY, CDR2 SVGAGI.

The V call is TRBV5-1, the J call TRBJ1-1; 8 bases map to TRBD1. V gave up 3 bases and J gave up 5 bases; unmatched junction bases: 6. The length of the CDR3 is 14 residues. The germline CDR1 and CDR2 sequences are SGHRS and YFSETQ. CDR3 sequence: CASSSWTGMTEAFF. The CDR3 DNA follows: TGCGCCAGCAGCTCCTGGACAGGGATGACTGAAGCTTTCTTT.

This chain uses TRBV28 with TRBJ1-1, with 8 bases fitting TRBD1. The V and J ends lost 1 base and 6 bases, in that order; junction bases with no gene match: 7. The CDR3 has 15 amino acids. CDR1 is MDHEN, CDR2 SYDVKM, per germline. The CDR3 region has the DNA TGTGCCAGCAGTTTATCTGACAGGGGCGAACCTGAAGCTTTCTTT. It specifies CASSLSDRGEPEAFF.

This sequence joins TRBV5-6 and TRBJ2-5; unclear D gene. The J call may not be correct, given that the DNA end is closer to TRBJ2-7. CDR1 SGHDT and CDR2 YYEEEE come from the germline V gene. The CDR3 is 16 residues long. In nucleotides, the CDR3 is TGTGCCAGCACCGAGGCCTATTCCCGACCTTATTACGAGCAGTACTTC. This encodes CASTEAYSRPYYEQYF.

The gene calls are TRBV7-2 and TRBJ2-7, with D maybe TRBD1 (5 bases). Trimming took 3 bases from V and 4 from J, leaving 19 bases between them. Germline CDR1 SGHTA, CDR2 FQGNSA. The CDR3 has 16 residues. Here the CDR3 DNA reads TGTGCCAGCAGCTTTTTCACCTCCCTTGGGGCTTACGAGCAGTACTTC. It specifies CASSFFTSLGAYEQYF.

The chain carries TRBV29-1 and TRBJ1-2, with 8 bases lining up with TRBD1. This CDR3 is 12 amino acids long. Trimming took 6 bases from V and 10 from J; bases not matched to a gene: 10. From germline, CDR1 is SQVTM and CDR2 ANQGSEA. In DNA form, the CDR3 reads TGCAGCGTGGGAGGGACAGGCAACGACTACACCTTC. It specifies CSVGGTGNDYTF.

The V and J genes are TRBV10-3 and TRBJ1-5; 9 bases align to TRBD1. Germline V CDR1 and CDR2: ENHRY, SYGVKD. The CDR3 has 17 amino acids. V lost 0 bases, J lost 4 bases, and 7 bases stayed unmatched. CDR3 sequence: CAISESWGQGGNQPQHF. The DNA of the CDR3 is TGTGCCATCAGTGAGTCGTGGGGACAGGGCGGGAATCAGCCCCAGCATTTT.

This chain joins TRBV9 and TRBJ2-1; D perhaps matches TRBD2 (5 bases). This CDR3 has 16 amino acids. Germline V gene sequence: CDR1 SGDLS, CDR2 YYNGEE. The V gene lost 0 bases and the J gene lost 0 bases, with 10 bases spanning the gap. The CDR3 is CASSVGADYSYNEQFF. CDR3 nucleotide sequence: TGTGCCAGCAGCGTAGGGGCAGACTACTCCTACAATGAGCAGTTCTTC.

This clone occurred a few times. The chain is built from TRBV5-6 and TRBJ2-5; 11 bases align to TRBD1. The trim removed 1 base at V and 5 bases at J, leaving 7 bases unmatched. The CDR3 has 16 amino acids. Germline V gives CDR1 SGHDT, CDR2 YYEEEE. The CDR3: CASSLRRDRGGETQYF. The CDR3 coding sequence is TGTGCCAGCAGCTTGCGTCGGGACAGGGGGGGGGAGACCCAGTACTTC. The full variable domain, in which reference TRBV5-6 and TRBJ2-5 provide the parts outside the CDR3, is DAGVTQSPTHLIKTRGQQVTLRCSPKSGHDTVSWYQQALGQGPQFIFQYYEEEERQRGNFPDRFSGHQFPNYSSELNVNALLLGDSALYLCASSLRRDRGGETQYFGPGTRLLVL.

The chain carries TRBV7-8 and TRBJ1-5; TRBD1 agrees at 10 bases. The V and J ends lost 3 bases and 6 bases, in that order; junction bases with no gene match: 2. CDR3 length: 14 residues. The germline CDR1 and CDR2 sequences are SGHVS and FQNEAQ. This CDR3 is CASSFGQGGQPQHF. CDR3 bases: TGTGCCAGCAGCTTCGGACAGGGGGGTCAGCCCCAGCATTTT.

The chain is built from TRBV27 and TRBJ2-7; weak D call: TRBD1 (6 bases). The V gene lost 2 bases and the J gene lost 5 bases, with 16 bases spanning the gap. The CDR3 extends over 15 amino acids. Looked up from germline, CDR1 is MNHEY and CDR2 is SMNVEV (reference sequence). CDR3 in DNA: TGTGCCAGCAGTTTAATGGCAGGGGCTAGGGACGAGCAGTACTTC. This encodes CASSLMAGARDEQYF.

With respect to this clone: Other DNA sequences in the sample encode the same CDR3. The chain links TRBV5-4 to TRBJ1-2; D might be TRBD1 (6 bases). The CDR3 is made up of 12 amino acids. Trimming cost V 1 base and J 6 bases, with 7 bases left between them. Germline V gene data show CDR1 as SGHNT and CDR2 as YYREEE (reference sequence). The chain's CDR3 is CASSLKGDGYTF. The CDR3 DNA reads as TGTGCCAGCAGCTTGAAGGGGGATGGCTACACCTTC.

The chain carries TRBV2 and TRBJ2-2, with 8 bases fitting TRBD2. Germline loops: CDR1 SNHLY, CDR2 FYNNEI. This CDR3 is built from 15 residues. J was trimmed by 6 bases and V by 5 bases; bases with no gene match: 8. The CDR3 region has the DNA TGTGCCAGCAGTAAGACTAGCGTGAGTCCCGGGGAGCTGTTTTTT. Its protein is CASSKTSVSPGELFF.

This rearrangement joins TRBV4-1 to TRBJ2-2; TRBD1 matches 8 bases. With V trimmed by 0 bases and J by 9 bases, 12 bases remained unmatched. CDR3 length: 17 residues. Germline-derived CDR1 and CDR2 are MGHRA and YSYEKL. The CDR3 nucleotides read TGCGCCAGCAGCCAAGATATTCAGGGGGCAAGATCCCGGGAGCTGTTTTTT. Its translation is CASSQDIQGARSRELFF.

The chain has TRBV9 and TRBJ2-7; D is unresolved. The V end lost 0 bases, the J end lost 0 bases, and 10 bases lay between the germline ends. Germline loops: CDR1 SGDLS, CDR2 YYNGEE. This CDR3 spans 15 amino acids. The CDR3 loop reads CASSVGTQSSYEQYF. The CDR3 nucleotides read TGTGCCAGCAGCGTAGGAACACAGAGCTCCTACGAGCAGTACTTC.

Worth noting for this clone: The same CDR3 can be traced to other DNA sequences in this sample. This rearrangement joins TRBV29-1 to TRBJ1-2; TRBD1 agrees at 8 bases. The V segment lost 6 bases and the J segment 4 bases; nucleotides outside the gene matches: 13. The V gene's germline CDR1 is SQVTM and CDR2 ANQGSEA. The CDR3 has 15 amino acids. The CDR3: CSVRQGAIVSYGYTF. Written as DNA, the CDR3 is TGCAGCGTCCGGCAGGGGGCCATAGTCAGCTATGGCTACACCTTC.

The chain recombines TRBV9 with TRBJ1-5; 11 bases map to TRBD1. Germline V CDR1 and CDR2: SGDLS, YYNGEE. Germline trimming cut 3 bases from V and 3 bases from J; bases unmatched to any gene: 2. This CDR3 region has 15 residues. DNA of the CDR3: TGTGCCAGCAGCGGGGGACAGGGGGTCAATCAGCCCCAGCATTTT. It specifies CASSGGQGVNQPQHF.

This clone came up once. In DNA form, the CDR3 reads TGTGCCAGCAGCGTGGGGGGAGTGGGGTATTCACCCCTCCACTTT. Translated: CASSVGGVGYSPLHF. V is TRBV9 and J is TRBJ1-6; tentative D call: TRBD1 (5 bases). The CDR3 length is 15 residues. CDR1 SGDLS and CDR2 YYNGEE come from the germline V gene. Trimming removed 2 bases at V and 8 bases at J, with 14 bases between.

This chain uses TRBV29-1 with TRBJ2-3; 7 bases match TRBD1. CDR3 length: 13 amino acids. V was pared by 8 bases and J by 4 bases, with 9 bases of the junction left unmatched. Germline CDR1 SQVTM, CDR2 ANQGSEA. This CDR3 reads CSTRQGVADTQYF. The CDR3 DNA is TGCAGCACCCGACAGGGAGTAGCAGATACGCAGTATTTT.

The genes are TRBV7-3 and TRBJ2-2, with TRBD2 as a possible D gene (5 bases). The V and J ends lost 6 bases and 6 bases respectively, with 20 bases between them. Germline V lookup: CDR1 SGHTA, CDR2 FQGTGA. The CDR3 sequence is 16 residues long. The CDR3 DNA sequence: TGTGCCAGCAGTTTGCTCTTAGTGGGAGATCCCGGGGAGCTGTTTTTT. Amino acids: CASSLLLVGDPGELFF. Full variable domain (rest looked up from reference TRBV7-3 and TRBJ2-2): GAGVSQTPSNKVTEKGKYVELRCDPISGHTALYWYRQSLGQGPEFLIYFQGTGAADDSGLPNDRFFAVRPEGSVSTLKIQRTERGDSAVYLCASSLLLVGDPGELFFGEGSRLTVL.

The gene calls are TRBV10-3 and TRBJ2-2, with D perhaps matching TRBD1 (6 bases). This CDR3 has 12 amino acids. Trimming stripped 6 bases from V and 7 bases from J, with 9 bases between. CDR1 and CDR2 (germline): ENHRY, SYGVKD. CDR3 loop: CAISPGVGELFF. The CDR3 DNA follows: TGTGCCATCAGCCCAGGGGTCGGGGAGCTGTTTTTT.

V gene TRBV9 combines with J gene TRBJ2-1, with TRBD1 identical over 9 bases. Germline lookup yields CDR1 SGDLS and CDR2 YYNGEE. Trimming cost V 0 bases and J 7 bases; bases outside gene matches: 5. The CDR3 consists of 15 residues. CDR3 in amino acids: CASSVAGTGFNEQFF. In DNA form, the CDR3 reads TGTGCCAGCAGCGTAGCGGGGACAGGGTTTAATGAGCAGTTCTTC.